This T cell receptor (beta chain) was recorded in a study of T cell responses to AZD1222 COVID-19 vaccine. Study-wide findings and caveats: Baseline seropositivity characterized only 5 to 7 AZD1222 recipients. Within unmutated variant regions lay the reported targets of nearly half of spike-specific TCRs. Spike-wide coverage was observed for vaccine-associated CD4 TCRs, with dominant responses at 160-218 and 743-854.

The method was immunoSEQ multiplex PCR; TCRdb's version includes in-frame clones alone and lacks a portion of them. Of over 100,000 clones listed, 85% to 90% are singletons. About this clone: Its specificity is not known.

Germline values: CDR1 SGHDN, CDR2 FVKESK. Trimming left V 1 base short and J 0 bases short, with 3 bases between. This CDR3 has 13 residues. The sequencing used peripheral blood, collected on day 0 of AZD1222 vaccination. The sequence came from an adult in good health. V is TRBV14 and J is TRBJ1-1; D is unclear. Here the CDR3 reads CASSQVVNTEAFF. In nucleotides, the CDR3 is TGTGCCAGCAGCCAAGTGGTGAACACTGAAGCTTTCTTT.